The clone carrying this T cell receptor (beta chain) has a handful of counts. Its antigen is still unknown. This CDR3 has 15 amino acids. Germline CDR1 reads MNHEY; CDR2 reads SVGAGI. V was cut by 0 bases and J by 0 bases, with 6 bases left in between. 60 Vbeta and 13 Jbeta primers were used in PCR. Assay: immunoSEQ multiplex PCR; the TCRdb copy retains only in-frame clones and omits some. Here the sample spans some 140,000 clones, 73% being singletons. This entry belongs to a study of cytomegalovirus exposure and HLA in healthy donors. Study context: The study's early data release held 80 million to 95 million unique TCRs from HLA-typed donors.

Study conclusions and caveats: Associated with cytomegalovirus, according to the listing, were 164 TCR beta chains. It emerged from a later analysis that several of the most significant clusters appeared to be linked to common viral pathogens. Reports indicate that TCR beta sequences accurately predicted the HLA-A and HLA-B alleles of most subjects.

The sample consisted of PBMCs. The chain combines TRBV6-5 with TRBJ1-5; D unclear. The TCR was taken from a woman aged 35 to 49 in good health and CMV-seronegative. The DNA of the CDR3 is TGTGCCAGCAGTTACTCTTACGGTAGCAATCAGCCCCAGCATTTT. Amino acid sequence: CASSYSYGSNQPQHF.